This T cell receptor (beta chain) was recorded in a study of blood T cell repertoires in COVID-19. In the authors' workflow: Nucleated cell number was recorded as an estimate derived from reference gene primer amplification. The protocol was immunoSEQ multiplex PCR, while the TCRdb copy is restricted to in-frame clones and leaves out a portion. The DNA was the basis for D and trimming; V, J and clone size are from that table. The profile shows roughly 150,000 clones, approximately 82% of them singletons. Germline CDR1 and CDR2: LNHDA and SQIVND (reference sequence). The CDR3 extends over 14 amino acids. V lost 4 bases to trimming and J lost 11 bases, with 17 bases between them.

Sequences were obtained from peripheral blood. This receptor was taken from a human donor with acute or convalescent COVID-19. The donor label of this sample is uncertain. The V gene is TRBV19, the J gene TRBJ1-4; D unresolved. The CDR3 loop reads CASSTGGTLIKLFF. The CDR3 DNA sequence: TGTGCCAGTAGTACTGGCGGAACCCTGATCAAACTGTTTTTT.